Each of the 32 T cell receptor beta chains below was sequenced from the same sample in a study of T cell responses to AZD1222 COVID-19 vaccine. Some clones are missing from TCRdb's copy, which holds only in-frame ones; the method was immunoSEQ multiplex PCR. This table holds 100,000 to 150,000 clones, over 85% found once. Sample: peripheral blood, taken on day 0 of AZD1222 vaccination. Receptors originate from an adult in good health.

This clone came up a few times. CDR3 sequence: CASSIIGTNNGNQPQHF. The CDR3 DNA reads TGTGCCAGTAGTATTATTGGGACAAATAATGGCAATCAGCCCCAGCATTTT. V usage is TRBV19 and J usage is TRBJ1-5, with D tentatively TRBD1 (6 bases). Trimming left V 3 bases short and J 2 bases short, with 17 bases between. This CDR3 comprises 17 residues. CDR1 LNHDA and CDR2 SQIVND come from the germline V gene (reference sequence).

The chain is built from TRBV27 and TRBJ1-3; unclear D gene. This CDR3 contains 14 residues. Between the trimmed V and J ends, which lost 5 bases and 2 bases, there was a span of 10 bases. Germline assignment: CDR1 MNHEY and CDR2 SMNVEV (reference sequence). The CDR3 DNA is TGTGCCAGCAGTAAAGGGATCACTGGAAACACCATATATTTT. Translated, it gives CASSKGITGNTIYF.

The genes are TRBV5-5 and TRBJ1-4, with TRBD1 identical over 7 bases. The CDR3 length is 16 residues. Germline lookup yields CDR1 SGHKS and CDR2 YYEKEE (reference sequence). Trimming cost V 1 base and J 11 bases; bases outside gene matches: 14. The CDR3 region is CASSLLPGAQGGKLFF. CDR3 DNA: TGTGCCAGCAGCTTGCTGCCGGGGGCGCAGGGGGGGAAACTGTTTTTT.

The chain uses TRBV12-3 or TRBV12-4 and TRBJ1-2, with a weak D call TRBD1 (5 bases). V lost 11 bases and J lost 8, with 18 bases in between. This CDR3 contains 12 residues. DNA of the CDR3: TGTGCCGTTCCAACTCGGGGCCACGGCTACACCTTC. Residues: CAVPTRGHGYTF.

DNA of the CDR3: TGTGCCTGGAGTGGGGGGGTAGGGGAGCAGTACTTC. Amino acid sequence: CAWSGGVGEQYF. The rearrangement uses TRBV30 and TRBJ2-7; weak D call: TRBD2 (6 bases). The CDR3 has 12 residues. V was pared by 1 base and J by 7 bases, with 11 bases between. CDR1 and CDR2 from the germline V gene are GTSNPN and SVGIG (reference sequence).

The chain links TRBV6-4 to TRBJ2-5, with D possibly being TRBD2 (6 bases). V was cut by 5 bases and J by 0 bases, with 19 bases left in between. This CDR3 has 17 residues. Germline loops: CDR1 MRHNA, CDR2 SNTAGT. The CDR3 nucleotides read TGTGCCAGCAGTTCCCCGCGACTAGTTCCCGACCAAGAGACCCAGTACTTC. Its translation is CASSSPRLVPDQETQYF.

V usage is TRBV28 and J usage is TRBJ1-5; D is unresolved. V gave up 4 bases and J gave up 0 bases, with 4 bases separating them. Germline V gene lookup returns CDR1 MDHEN and CDR2 SYDVKM. This CDR3 region has 13 residues. The CDR3 DNA reads TGTGCCAGCAGTTCCTATAGCAATCAGCCCCAGCATTTT. Translation: CASSSYSNQPQHF.

For the CDR3, the DNA is TGTGCCAGCAGCCAAGATCGGGGTTACGAGCAGTACTTC. This translates into CASSQDRGYEQYF. The J gene is TRBJ2-7, the V gene TRBV4-2; TRBD2 is a possible D gene (5 bases). Per germline, CDR1 LGHNA and CDR2 YNFKEQ. CDR3 size: 13 residues. V shed 0 bases and J shed 4 bases, with 7 bases lying between them.

This chain connects TRBV28 to TRBJ1-2; D call uncertain. Germline values: CDR1 MDHEN, CDR2 SYDVKM. The ends were cut back, 6 bases at V and 2 bases at J, with 7 bases in the middle. The CDR3 sequence is 12 residues long. CDR3: CASRWANYGYTF. The CDR3 DNA sequence: TGTGCCAGCAGATGGGCAAACTATGGCTACACCTTC.

CDR3 DNA sequence: TGCAGTGCTCGTGAGCCCCCAGGGGGTGAGAACACTGAAGCTTTCTTT. Protein: CSAREPPGGENTEAFF. V gene TRBV20-1 combines with J gene TRBJ1-1; the match to TRBD1 covers 7 bases. This CDR3 region has 16 residues. The ends lost 5 bases at V and 1 base at J; junction bases unmatched: 13. Germline V gene lookup returns CDR1 DFQATT and CDR2 SNEGSKA (reference sequence).

The chain couples TRBV9 to TRBJ1-1; D might be TRBD1 (5 bases). The CDR3 is 11 residues long. Germline V gene data show CDR1 as SGDLS and CDR2 as YYNGEE. Trimming pared 3 bases from V and 7 bases from J, leaving 7 bases between. Here the CDR3 DNA reads TGTGCCAGCAGCGGGGGGGTTGAAGCTTTCTTT. It specifies CASSGGVEAFF.

V is TRBV27 and J is TRBJ2-1; the match to TRBD2 covers 16 bases. Germline V gene data show CDR1 as MNHEY and CDR2 as SMNVEV (reference sequence). The CDR3 is made up of 17 amino acids. The V and J ends lost 3 bases and 7 bases, in that order; junction bases with no gene match: 6. Written as DNA, the CDR3 is TGTGCCAGCAGTTTCAGAGCGGGACTAGCGGGAGGGAATGAGCAGTTCTTC. It codes for CASSFRAGLAGGNEQFF.

The J gene is TRBJ2-2, the V gene TRBV18; no reliable D call. The V gene's germline CDR1 is KGHSH and CDR2 LQKENI. This CDR3 is built from 13 residues. The V and J ends lost 2 bases and 7 bases respectively, with 8 bases between them. The CDR3 is CASSPVVGGELFF. The CDR3 DNA reads as TGTGCCAGCTCACCAGTAGTCGGCGGGGAGCTGTTTTTT.

The chain has TRBV19 and TRBJ2-7; 8 nucleotides agree with TRBD1. From germline, CDR1 is LNHDA and CDR2 SQIVND (reference sequence). The CDR3 contains 14 residues. V was clipped by 8 bases and J by 4 bases; unmatched bases: 10. The CDR3 protein is CASRQAGGLYEQYF. The CDR3 DNA is TGTGCCAGTCGTCAGGCAGGGGGCTTGTACGAGCAGTACTTC.

The chain carries TRBV2 and TRBJ1-3, with 7 bases that match TRBD1. The germline CDR1 and CDR2 sequences are SNHLY and FYNNEI. With V trimmed by 8 bases and J by 2 bases, 3 bases remained unmatched. The CDR3 totals 13 residues. The CDR3 sequence: CASYTGAGNTIYF. CDR3 nucleotide sequence: TGTGCCAGCTATACAGGGGCTGGAAACACCATATATTTT. Drawing the rest from reference TRBV2 and TRBJ1-3, the complete variable domain is EPEVTQTPSHQVTQMGQEVILRCVPISNHLYFYWYRQILGQKVEFLVSFYNNEISEKSEIFDDQFSVERPDGSNFTLKIRSTKLEDSAMYFCASYTGAGNTIYFGEGSWLTVV.

V and J are TRBV18 and TRBJ2-2; tentative D call: TRBD1 (5 bases). Germline-derived CDR1 and CDR2 are KGHSH and LQKENI. V was pared by 3 bases and J by 4 bases, with 12 bases between. The CDR3 runs 15 residues. CDR3 protein: CASSPVRAGTGELFF. The CDR3 region has the DNA TGTGCCAGCTCACCGGTCAGGGCTGGCACCGGGGAGCTGTTTTTT.

The V call is TRBV11-1, the J call TRBJ2-5; 8 nucleotides align to TRBD2. The CDR3 consists of 16 residues. The trim removed 6 bases at V and 2 bases at J, leaving 11 bases unmatched. Germline-derived CDR1 and CDR2 are SGHAT and FQDESV (reference sequence). CDR3 DNA: TGTGCCAGCAGTTTCGGAGGGACTAGTTTTCAAGAGACCCAGTACTTC. Translation gives CASSFGGTSFQETQYF.

J is TRBJ2-7 and V is TRBV19, with D perhaps TRBD2 (5 bases). Trimming took 1 base from V and 0 from J, leaving 10 bases between them. Germline CDR1 reads LNHDA; CDR2 reads SQIVND (reference sequence). CDR3 length equals 15 residues. Written as DNA, the CDR3 is TGTGCCAGTAGTATAGCTGTAGGGAGCTCCTACGAGCAGTACTTC. This gives the protein CASSIAVGSSYEQYF.

The V gene is TRBV7-8, the J gene TRBJ2-5; unclear D gene. Trimming cost V 1 base and J 6 bases, with 12 bases left between them. The length of the CDR3 is 14 residues. The germline V gene encodes CDR1 SGHVS and CDR2 FQNEAQ. CDR3 loop: CASSLGRNLKTQYF. In nucleotides, the CDR3 is TGTGCCAGCAGCTTAGGACGGAACCTAAAGACCCAGTACTTC.

V gene TRBV28 combines with J gene TRBJ2-7; TRBD1 matches 7 bases. There are 14 residues in the CDR3. Per the germline V gene, CDR1 is MDHEN and CDR2 is SYDVKM. J was trimmed by 4 bases and V by 6 bases; bases with no gene match: 9. This CDR3 reads CASRQQGMGYEQYF. The DNA of the CDR3 is TGTGCCAGCAGGCAACAGGGGATGGGGTACGAGCAGTACTTC.

The chain recombines TRBV28 with TRBJ1-4, with D perhaps TRBD1 (5 bases). CDR1 is MDHEN, CDR2 SYDVKM, per germline. The CDR3 runs to 14 residues. Trimming cost V 4 bases and J 5 bases, with 11 bases left between them. CDR3 residues: CASSYGTANEKLFF. CDR3 coding DNA: TGTGCCAGCAGTTACGGGACGGCAAATGAAAAACTGTTTTTT.

The chain has TRBV7-2 and TRBJ2-1; tentatively, D is TRBD2 (6 bases). Germline CDR1 reads SGHTA; CDR2 reads FQGNSA. Trimming stripped 3 bases from V and 8 bases from J, with 17 bases between. CDR3 size: 15 residues. CDR3 in amino acids: CASSFKRAGVDEQFF. The CDR3 DNA sequence: TGTGCCAGCAGCTTTAAGCGGGCCGGGGTGGATGAGCAGTTCTTC.

This chain uses TRBV5-1 with TRBJ1-2, with 7 positions matching TRBD1. CDR1 is SGHRS, CDR2 YFSETQ, per germline. Trimming at V came to 0 bases and at J to 8 bases, leaving 7 bases not matched to a gene. The CDR3 is 14 residues long. The DNA of the CDR3 is TGCGCCAGCAGCTTGGGGCAGGGGGTTGGAGGCTACACCTTC. Residues: CASSLGQGVGGYTF.

The chain combines TRBV28 with TRBJ2-3, with 7 bases lining up with TRBD2. Unmatched junction bases numbered 4, after V lost 0 bases and J lost 10 bases. The germline CDR1 and CDR2 sequences are MDHEN and SYDVKM. The CDR3 extends over 13 amino acids. CDR3 DNA sequence: TGTGCCAGCAGTTTATGGGGGGGGGACTCGCAGTATTTT. This codes for CASSLWGGDSQYF.

This chain uses TRBV7-9 with TRBJ1-2; TRBD1 aligns across 9 bases. CDR1 is SEHNR, CDR2 FQNEAQ, per germline (reference sequence). CDR3 length: 13 residues. The trim removed 5 bases at V and 7 bases at J, leaving 5 bases unmatched. Written as DNA, the CDR3 is TGTGCCAGCAGCCGCCCGACAGGGGGTGGCTACACCTTC. Its translation: CASSRPTGGGYTF.

The V call is TRBV6-5, the J call TRBJ1-2, with unresolved D. The V gene's germline CDR1 is MNHEY and CDR2 SVGAGI. There are 10 residues in the CDR3. V was clipped by 8 bases and J by 7 bases, with 8 bases between them. This chain's CDR3 is CASRGSGYTF. DNA for the CDR3: TGTGCCAGCCGCGGATCTGGCTACACCTTC.

This chain links TRBV5-1 with TRBJ1-2; TRBD1 agrees at 10 bases. Germline values: CDR1 SGHRS, CDR2 YFSETQ. The V and J ends lost 0 bases and 8 bases, in that order; junction bases with no gene match: 1. This CDR3 region has 13 residues. CDR3 sequence reads: CASSLGQGAGYTF. CDR3 DNA: TGCGCCAGCAGCTTGGGACAGGGGGCGGGCTACACCTTC. Full variable domain (rest looked up from reference TRBV5-1 and TRBJ1-2): KAGVTQTPRYLIKTRGQQVTLSCSPISGHRSVSWYQQTPGQGLQFLFEYFSETQRNKGNFPGRFSGRQFSNSRSEMNVSTLELGDSALYLCASSLGQGAGYTFGSGTRLTVV.

The chain employs TRBV18 and TRBJ1-2; 8 nucleotides match TRBD1. The ends lost 6 bases at V and 7 bases at J; junction bases unmatched: 16. The germline gives CDR1 KGHSH, CDR2 LQKENI. The CDR3 is made up of 16 amino acids. The CDR3 nucleotides read TGTGCCAGCTCCCAAAGGACAGGGCAAGTCGTCGGTGGCTACACCTTC. Protein product: CASSQRTGQVVGGYTF.

The rearrangement links TRBV29-1 to TRBJ1-1; TRBD1 is a possible D gene (6 bases). The CDR3 has 14 residues. Deletions cut 1 base from V and 1 base from J, with 10 bases between. Germline assignment: CDR1 SQVTM and CDR2 ANQGSEA. The CDR3 reads CSVEAGQTNTEAFF. The DNA of the CDR3 is TGCAGCGTTGAAGCGGGACAAACGAACACTGAAGCTTTCTTT.

The chain combines TRBV5-1 with TRBJ2-3, with D perhaps matching TRBD2 (6 bases). Germline CDR1 is SGHRS and CDR2 is YFSETQ. Between the trimmed V and J ends, which lost 0 bases and 2 bases, there was a span of 13 bases. The CDR3 consists of 16 residues. The CDR3: CASSLDGGAITDTQYF. The CDR3 bases are TGCGCCAGCAGCTTGGATGGCGGGGCCATCACAGATACGCAGTATTTT.

The gene calls are TRBV14 and TRBJ2-1, with TRBD2 as a possible D gene (6 bases). V dropped 1 base and J dropped 2 bases, with 12 bases sitting between them. The CDR3 length is 16 residues. Germline CDR1 is SGHDN and CDR2 is FVKESK. CDR3 sequence reads: CASSQAGGIPYNEQFF. In DNA, the CDR3 is TGTGCCAGCAGCCAAGCTGGAGGGATCCCCTACAATGAGCAGTTCTTC.

This chain joins TRBV12-3 or TRBV12-4 and TRBJ1-1; D is uncertain. V dropped 6 bases and J dropped 3 bases, with 8 bases sitting between them. The CDR3 sequence is 12 residues long. The CDR3 nucleotides read TGTGCCAGCAGCCCCCAGGACACTGAAGCTTTCTTT. It codes for CASSPQDTEAFF.